Listed below are T cell receptor beta chains from one sample, sequenced in a study of T cell responses to AZD1222 COVID-19 vaccine. Generated by immunoSEQ multiplex PCR, the TCRdb table keeps only in-frame clones and is missing some. The data show under 100,000 clones, about 88% seen once. The specimen was peripheral blood, collected on day 0 of AZD1222 vaccination. Source of these receptors: an adult in good health. The CDR3 runs from the conserved cysteine through the conserved F or W. The D gene is left open where the match is weak. Only part of the rows carry a size: once, few, many, or a class if the clone is expanded.

>TRBJ2-7|NA|14|TRBV5-1|TRBD1
TGCGCCAGCAGCCCTCGGACAGGGCAAGCCGAGCAGTACTTC
CASSPRTGQAEQYF
>TRBJ2-5|NA|11|TRBV18|NA
TGTGCCAGCTCGTATCAAGAGACCCAGTACTTC
CASSYQETQYF
>TRBJ2-7|NA|14|TRBV2|NA
TGTGCCAGCAGTGACGGTAGCGAGACCTACGAGCAGTACTTC
CASSDGSETYEQYF
>TRBJ1-3|NA|11|TRBV11-1|NA
TGTGCCAGCAGCTTCGGAAACACCATATATTTT
CASSFGNTIYF
>TRBJ1-5|NA|14|TRBV6-1|NA
TGTGCCAGCAGTGAAGCGAGGGCCCGCCAGCCCCAGCATTTT
CASSEARARQPQHF
>TRBJ2-3|NA|16|TRBV15|TRBD2
TGTGCCACCAGCAGAGACAGACTAGCGGGGAGAGATACGCAGTATTTT
CATSRDRLAGRDTQYF
>TRBJ1-5|NA|15|TRBV7-2|NA
TGTGCCAGCAGCTTAGTAGGGTTGAGCAATCAGCCCCAGCATTTT
CASSLVGLSNQPQHF
>TRBJ1-1|NA|12|TRBV5-1|NA
TGCGCCAGCAGCCGGGGGAACACTGAAGCTTTCTTT
CASSRGNTEAFF
>TRBJ1-6|NA|18|TRBV5-4|TRBD1
TGTGCCAGCAGCGCGACAGGGAGGCTGATCTCCTATAATTCACCCCTCCACTTT
CASSATGRLISYNSPLHF
>TRBJ2-3|NA|15|TRBV25-1|TRBD2
TGTGCCAGCAGTGAAGCGGGGGGGCACACAGATACGCAGTATTTT
CASSEAGGHTDTQYF
>TRBJ2-1|NA|14|TRBV5-1|NA
TGCGCCAGCAGCTTGGCGATATCCTACAATGAGCAGTTCTTC
CASSLAISYNEQFF
>TRBJ2-1|NA|14|TRBV6-2/TRBV6-3|NA
TGTGCCAGCAGTTACGGTGGGAGGCACAATGAGCAGTTCTTC
CASSYGGRHNEQFF
>TRBJ1-1|NA|17|TRBV19|NA
TGTGCCAGTAGTAATACCGGAGCTCGATTCATGAACACTGAAGCTTTCTTT
CASSNTGARFMNTEAFF
>TRBJ2-7|NA|15|TRBV14|NA
TGTGCCAGCAGCCCCCTCGGGACGTTTGGGGGAGCCCAGTACTTC
CASSPLGTFGGAQYF
>TRBJ1-1|NA|17|TRBV4-3|TRBD1
TGCGCCAGCAGCCATTATACGGACAGGGGTACAGACACTGAAGCTTTCTTT
CASSHYTDRGTDTEAFF
>TRBJ2-7|NA|16|TRBV9|TRBD2
TGTGCCAGCAGCGGAAATAGCGGGAGCCCCTCGGCCGAGCAGTACTTC
CASSGNSGSPSAEQYF
>TRBJ1-2|NA|12|TRBV30|TRBD1
TGTGCCTGTCGGACAGGGAACTATGGCTACACCTTC
CACRTGNYGYTF
>TRBJ1-1|NA|17|TRBV5-1|TRBD1
TGCGCCAGCAGCAAGGGACAGGGGGCGAGAGGTGACACTGAAGCTTTCTTT
CASSKGQGARGDTEAFF
>TRBJ1-2|NA|12|TRBV28|NA
TGTGCCATCCGGCGGTCGAACTATGGCTACACCTTC
CAIRRSNYGYTF
>TRBJ1-6|NA|15|TRBV5-5|NA
TGTGCCAGCAGCTTGGGCCCCGGAACCAATTCACCCCTCCACTTT
CASSLGPGTNSPLHF
>TRBJ2-4|NA|14|TRBV7-9|TRBD2
TGTGCCAGCAGCTTAGATCTACGGGGGGACATTCAGTACTTC
CASSLDLRGDIQYF
>TRBJ2-5|few|13|TRBV11-3|NA
TGTGCCAGCGCCCAGGGGGGGGCGAAGACCCAGTACTTC
CASAQGGAKTQYF
>TRBJ2-4|medium-sized|12|TRBV29-1|NA
TGCAGCGTTGGGACGTCCGGGGGTATTCAGTACTTC
CSVGTSGGIQYF
>TRBJ1-2|NA|14|TRBV2|NA
TGTGCCAGCAGTACACCGGACGGTCACTATGGCTACACCTTC
CASSTPDGHYGYTF
>TRBJ1-6|NA|17|TRBV23-1|TRBD1
TGCGCCAGCAGTCCCTGGACAGGGGGAGATGTAAGCTCACCCCTCCACTTT
CASSPWTGGDVSSPLHF
>TRBJ1-2|few|16|TRBV11-2|NA
TGTGCCAGCAGCCCAAGCGGGGCAGAGATAAACCATGGCTACACCTTC
CASSPSGAEINHGYTF
>TRBJ2-7|few|14|TRBV15|NA
TGTGCCACCAGCAGAGATGACTCCGCGTACGAGCAGTACTTC
CATSRDDSAYEQYF
>TRBJ1-3|few|14|TRBV6-5|TRBD1
TGTGCCAGCAGTTACAAGGACAGGGGAAACACCATATATTTT
CASSYKDRGNTIYF
>TRBJ2-7|NA|14|TRBV6-5|TRBD1
TGTGCCAGCAGTCGACAGGGGCCCATGGGCGAGCAGTACTTC
CASSRQGPMGEQYF
>TRBJ1-2|NA|13|TRBV7-9|NA
TGTGCCAGCAGCTTAACAGGCCCTGGAGGCTACACCTTC
CASSLTGPGGYTF
>TRBJ1-2|NA|14|TRBV5-1|NA
TGCGCCAGCAGCTTGACCGGGGATAACTATGGCTACACCTTC
CASSLTGDNYGYTF
>TRBJ1-1|NA|13|TRBV28|TRBD1
TGTGCCAGCAGTGACAGGGATTATGCTGAAGCTTTCTTT
CASSDRDYAEAFF
>TRBJ1-4|NA|19|TRBV7-2|TRBD1
TGTGCCAGCAGCTTAGCGGGCAGGGGGGGAAATCTTCCTAATGAAAAACTGTTTTTT
CASSLAGRGGNLPNEKLFF
>TRBJ1-5|NA|14|TRBV6-5|NA
TGTGCCATTCAAAGGGAACCTAGCAATCAGCCCCAGCATTTT
CAIQREPSNQPQHF
>TRBJ1-1|NA|11|TRBV11-1|NA
TGTGCCAGCAGCTGGGGCACTGAAGCTTTCTTT
CASSWGTEAFF
>TRBJ1-5|NA|13|TRBV27|TRBD1
TGTGCCAGCAGGGGACAGCCGAATCAGCCCCAGCATTTT
CASRGQPNQPQHF
>TRBJ1-1|NA|14|TRBV19|NA
TGTGCCAGTAGTATAGGGGGGGGGAACACTGAAGCTTTCTTT
CASSIGGGNTEAFF
>TRBJ1-1|few|13|TRBV6-4|NA
TGTGCCAGCAGTCAAGACGAGAACACTGAAGCTTTCTTT
CASSQDENTEAFF
>TRBJ2-7|NA|12|TRBV29-1|NA
TGCAGCGTTGATTTCGATACGGGAGAGCAGTACTTC
CSVDFDTGEQYF
>TRBJ1-5|NA|14|TRBV27|NA
TGTGCCAGCAGTTTACAGGGGAGCAATCAGCCCCAGCATTTT
CASSLQGSNQPQHF
>TRBJ2-7|NA|13|TRBV6-6|NA
TGTGCCAGCAGTGGACACGGGAGCTACGAGCAGTACTTC
CASSGHGSYEQYF
>TRBJ1-2|NA|12|TRBV28|NA
TGTGCCAGCAGCCAGAACGTCTATGGCTACACCTTC
CASSQNVYGYTF
>TRBJ1-5|NA|15|TRBV4-1|NA
TGCGCCAGCAGCCAAGCTGGGGCAGGCAATCAGCCCCAGCATTTT
CASSQAGAGNQPQHF
>TRBJ2-1|NA|14|TRBV6-5|NA
TGTGCCAGCAGTCTCACCGGGTTCTACAATGAGCAGTTCTTC
CASSLTGFYNEQFF
>TRBJ2-3|NA|15|TRBV9|TRBD2
TGTGCCAGCAGCTTCGGCGGGAGATACACAGATACGCAGTATTTT
CASSFGGRYTDTQYF
>TRBJ2-1|NA|16|TRBV6-2/TRBV6-3|NA
TGTGCCAGCAGTTACTATCGAGCAGGGTCCGGGGATGAGCAGTTCTTC
CASSYYRAGSGDEQFF
>TRBJ1-4|once|13|TRBV18|NA
TGTGCCAGCTCACCAGGAGCTAATGAAAAACTGTTTTTT
CASSPGANEKLFF
>TRBJ1-2|few|15|TRBV30|TRBD1
TGTGCCTGGAACACGGGACAGAACAGGGGATATGGCTACACCTTC
CAWNTGQNRGYGYTF
>TRBJ1-6|NA|16|TRBV5-4|TRBD1
TGTGCCAGCAGCCCCCAACAGGGGTTGGGTAATTCACCCCTCCACTTT
CASSPQQGLGNSPLHF
>TRBJ1-1|NA|16|TRBV5-8|NA
TGTGCCAGCAGGAGGGGCGGCGGGTCTGGGAACACTGAAGCTTTCTTT
CASRRGGGSGNTEAFF
>TRBJ1-5|NA|18|TRBV5-6|NA
TGTGCCAGCAGCTTGGGGATCTATGGGGGCATGGGCAATCAGCCCCAGCATTTT
CASSLGIYGGMGNQPQHF